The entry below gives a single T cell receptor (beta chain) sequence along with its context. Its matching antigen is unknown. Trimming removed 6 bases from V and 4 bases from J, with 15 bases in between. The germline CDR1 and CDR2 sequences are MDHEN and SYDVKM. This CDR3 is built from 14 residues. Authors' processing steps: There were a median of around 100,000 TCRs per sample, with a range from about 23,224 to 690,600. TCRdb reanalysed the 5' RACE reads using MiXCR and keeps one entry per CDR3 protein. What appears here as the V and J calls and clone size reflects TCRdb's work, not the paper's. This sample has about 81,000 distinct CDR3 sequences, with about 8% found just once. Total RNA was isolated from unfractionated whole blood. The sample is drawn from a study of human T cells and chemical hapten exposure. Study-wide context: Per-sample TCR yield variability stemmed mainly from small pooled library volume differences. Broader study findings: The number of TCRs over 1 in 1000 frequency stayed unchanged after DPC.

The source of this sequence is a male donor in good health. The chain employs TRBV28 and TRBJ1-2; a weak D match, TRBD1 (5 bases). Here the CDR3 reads CASSPRGGVYGYTF. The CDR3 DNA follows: TGTGCCAGCAGCCCAAGGGGAGGGGTCTATGGCTACACCTTC.